This T cell receptor (beta chain) was observed in a study of Ad26.COV2.S vaccination and SARS-CoV-2 variants. Study-level background: Vaccine-arm donor from the placebo-controlled COV1001 Ad26.COV2.S trial.

As concerns this clone: What it recognizes is unknown.

Trimming cost V 3 bases and J 6 bases; bases outside gene matches: 9. The germline V gene encodes CDR1 MDHEN and CDR2 SYDVKM. The CDR3 totals 15 residues. Only in-frame clones appear in the TCRdb table, and some are missing; sequencing was by immunoSEQ multiplex PCR. The table includes approximately 300,000 clones, approximately 80% detected once. Findings and limits, study-wide: Vaccine recipients and placebo recipients showed similar non-spike TCR breadth. A substantial breadth of spike-specific CD8+ and CD4+ T cell responses after vaccination has been reported.

Treatment reported: roughly 19 received Ad26.COV2.S at low or high dose, single or two shots; 5 received placebo; per-sample allocation not given. Collection of samples fell on day 63 after the first vaccine or placebo injection. It was Wuhan-strain SARS-CoV-2 spike that the Ad26 vaccine vector expressed. The receptor was derived from a person aged 18-60 years who received the Ad26.COV2.S COVID-19 vaccine or a placebo. The specimen was peripheral blood, collected in a trial of Ad26.COV2.S vaccine versus placebo. The chain recombines TRBV28 with TRBJ1-1; 8 bases agree with TRBD1. The CDR3 reads CASSFLDRDIAEAFF. The CDR3 bases are TGTGCCAGCAGTTTCTTGGACAGGGATATTGCTGAAGCTTTCTTT.